The next 7 T cell receptor beta chains were all read from a single sample in a study of cytomegalovirus exposure and HLA in healthy donors. 13 Jbeta primers and 60 Vbeta primers were used for the PCR. The table came from immunoSEQ multiplex PCR; TCRdb's copy has only in-frame clones and leaves some out. The sample data list under 250,000 clones. Source material: PBMCs. All receptors come from a girl aged 2-15 years in good health and CMV-seropositive.

The rearrangement uses TRBV5-4 and TRBJ2-7; the match to TRBD1 covers 7 bases. CDR1 SGHNT and CDR2 YYREEE come from the germline V gene (reference sequence). Unmatched junction bases numbered 8, after V lost 3 bases and J lost 2 bases. This CDR3 is 15 amino acids long. CDR3 DNA sequence: TGTGCCAGCAGCTCGACTTTCGGGACAGCCTACGAGCAGTACTTC. This codes for CASSSTFGTAYEQYF.

The rearrangement links TRBV28 to TRBJ2-1, with 7 nucleotides matching TRBD2. V dropped 6 bases and J dropped 4; count of bases not matched to a gene: 3. Germline V gene sequence: CDR1 MDHEN, CDR2 SYDVKM. This CDR3 comprises 13 residues. The CDR3 nucleotides are TGTGCCAGCAGCCTAGCGGTTTACAATGAGCAGTTCTTC. It translates to CASSLAVYNEQFF.

This sequence joins TRBV5-1 and TRBJ2-3, with TRBD1 identical over 7 bases. This CDR3 is 15 amino acids long. The junction had 4 bases not matched to a gene; V was cut back by 0 bases and J by 3 bases. Germline V gives CDR1 SGHRS, CDR2 YFSETQ. In nucleotides, the CDR3 is TGCGCCAGCAGCTTGGGACAGGGTCCAACAGATACGCAGTATTTT. Amino acids: CASSLGQGPTDTQYF.

This sequence joins TRBV5-4 and TRBJ1-2; the D is unclear. CDR3 size: 13 residues. The V end was cut by 4 bases, the J end by 1 base, with 8 bases between. The V gene's germline CDR1 is SGHNT and CDR2 YYREEE (reference sequence). CDR3 residues: CASSEPNNYGYTF. The CDR3 DNA sequence: TGTGCCAGCAGCGAACCTAATAACTATGGCTACACCTTC.

The chain recombines TRBV7-3 with TRBJ2-6; D is ambiguous. The germline V and J ends were trimmed by 3 bases and 3 bases, with 3 bases remaining between them. The V gene's germline CDR1 is SGHTA and CDR2 FQGTGA. CDR3 length equals 13 residues. Here the CDR3 DNA reads TGTGCCAGCAGCTTCGGTGGGGCCAACGTCCTGACTTTC. Translation: CASSFGGANVLTF. The full variable domain, its missing parts supplied by reference TRBV7-3 and TRBJ2-6, is GAGVSQTPSNKVTEKGKYVELRCDPISGHTALYWYRQSLGQGPEFLIYFQGTGAADDSGLPNDRFFAVRPEGSVSTLKIQRTERGDSAVYLCASSFGGANVLTFGAGSRLTVL.

The CDR3 here is CASSQGGAGNTIYF. In nucleotides, the CDR3 is TGCGCCAGCAGCCAAGGGGGGGCTGGAAACACCATATATTTT. J is TRBJ1-3 and V is TRBV5-1, with a possible D match to TRBD1 (6 bases). The germline gives CDR1 SGHRS, CDR2 YFSETQ. Trimming removed 4 bases from V and 2 bases from J, with 10 bases in between. The CDR3 has 14 amino acids. Full variable domain (rest looked up from reference TRBV5-1 and TRBJ1-3): KAGVTQTPRYLIKTRGQQVTLSCSPISGHRSVSWYQQTPGQGLQFLFEYFSETQRNKGNFPGRFSGRQFSNSRSEMNVSTLELGDSALYLCASSQGGAGNTIYFGEGSWLTVV.

This rearrangement joins TRBV28 to TRBJ2-2, with TRBD2 as a possible D gene (7 bases). Trimming took off 2 bases at V and 2 bases at J, with 12 bases between the two ends. This CDR3 has 16 amino acids. CDR1 is MDHEN and CDR2 is SYDVKM in the germline V gene. The CDR3 DNA sequence: TGTGCCAGCAGTTTAGGGGGGGGCTTTAACACCGGGGAGCTGTTTTTT. Encoded protein: CASSLGGGFNTGELFF.